A single T cell receptor (beta chain) is shown here with its context. This table comes from immunoSEQ multiplex PCR, and its TCRdb copy is limited to in-frame clones, with some not included. The data hold some 43,000 clones, with roughly 94% observed a single time. This CDR3 is 14 amino acids long. Between the trimmed V and J ends, which lost 9 bases and 2 bases, there was a span of 16 bases. CDR1 SGHTS and CDR2 YDEGEE come from the germline V gene. Autoimmune disease history or systemic immunosuppression was exclusionary. Baseline was the first blood sampling point, followed by cycle 4 day 1 and cycle 7 day 1. This record belongs to a study of OX40 agonist ivuxolimab in advanced cancers.

Specimen: CD4+ or CD8+ T cells sorted from blood, collected in a trial of the OX40 agonist ivuxolimab. The rearrangement links TRBV5-8 to TRBJ2-3; TRBD2 might be the D (5 bases). The source of this sequence is an adult with an advanced solid tumor such as melanoma, head and neck, liver or kidney cancer. The CDR3 here is CATGGASFTDTQYF. The CDR3, as DNA: TGTGCCACAGGAGGTGCTAGCTTCACAGATACGCAGTATTTT. Full variable domain (rest looked up from reference TRBV5-8 and TRBJ2-3): EAGVTQSPTHLIKTRGQQATLRCSPISGHTSVYWYQQALGLGLQFLLWYDEGEERNRGNFPPRFSGRQFPNYSSELNVNALELEDSALYLCATGGASFTDTQYFGPGTRLTVL.